One sample yielded the 23 T cell receptor beta chains listed below, sequenced in a study of T-cell memory formation after mild COVID-19 listed by TCRdb under 2021. Library generation was performed with 5' RACE. Sequencing was performed on an Illumina NovaSeq 6000. The raw public data were reprocessed by TCRdb itself: fastp quality trimming at Q25, MiXCR clonotype calling, in-frame beta chains only. Records with the same CDR3 protein are collapsed into one entry carrying the most frequent genes and DNA. The sample table contains roughly 100,000 distinct CDR3 sequences; only one count was recorded for approximately 13% of them. Around 30% of the sample is held by the ten biggest clonotypes. The source material was PBMCs or a T cell subset sorted from them (not recorded which). The receptors stem from an adult woman who had mild COVID-19 (a few samples of this study predate the infection). The sample titles of this study are shuffled in the database, so cell type and time point are left out; the donor was told from shared clones.

This clonotype was counted between two and nine times. The chain links TRBV15 to TRBJ1-2; D remains ambiguous. Germline V gives CDR1 LNHNV, CDR2 YYDKDF (reference sequence). With 0 bases removed from V and 1 base from J, the gap between germline ends came to 3 bases. The CDR3 totals 13 residues. The CDR3 DNA sequence: TGTGCCACCAGCAGAGAACGTAACTATGGCTACACCTTC. Translation: CATSRERNYGYTF. The full variable domain, with the rest looked up from reference TRBV15 and TRBJ1-2, is DAMVIQNPRYQVTQFGKPVTLSCSQTLNHNVMYWYQQKSSQAPKLLFHYYDKDFNNEADTPDNFQSRRPNTSFCFLDIRSPGLGDTAMYLCATSRERNYGYTFGSGTRLTVV.

This clonotype was detected ten times or more. The genes are TRBV27 and TRBJ2-7; D gene uncertain. This CDR3 has 13 amino acids. The germline V gene encodes CDR1 MNHEY and CDR2 SMNVEV (reference sequence). V lost 0 bases, J lost 1 base, and 4 bases lay in between. DNA for the CDR3: TGTGCCAGCAGTTTATCCCCTTCCTACGAGCAGTACTTC. As protein: CASSLSPSYEQYF.

This clonotype has only a few counts. V gene TRBV24-1 combines with J gene TRBJ2-3, with 10 bases aligning to TRBD2. With V trimmed by 0 bases and J by 3 bases, 5 bases remained unmatched. Per germline, CDR1 KGHDR and CDR2 SFDVKD. This CDR3 has 17 amino acids. Written as DNA, the CDR3 is TGTGCCACCAGTGATTTGCCGAGCGGGGGGGGTACAGATACGCAGTATTTT. Its protein is CATSDLPSGGGTDTQYF.

This clonotype was counted ten times or more. The J gene is TRBJ1-1, the V gene TRBV20-1; tentative D call: TRBD1 (5 bases). The V and J ends lost 6 bases and 3 bases respectively, with 14 bases between them. This CDR3 has 13 residues. Per the germline V gene, CDR1 is DFQATT and CDR2 is SNEGSKA (reference sequence). The CDR3 DNA reads TGCAGTGCGGTAAAGGTGGGGGACACTGAAGCTTTCTTT. Protein sequence: CSAVKVGDTEAFF.

A few counts support this clonotype. The chain combines TRBV5-1 with TRBJ2-7; 11 bases are a match to TRBD1. V dropped 4 bases and J dropped 4; count of bases not matched to a gene: 10. The CDR3 runs 16 residues. Germline CDR1 SGHRS, CDR2 YFSETQ. The CDR3 loop is CASSAPRDRGTYEQYF. The CDR3 DNA reads TGCGCCAGCAGCGCCCCCCGGGACAGGGGGACATACGAGCAGTACTTC.

The gene calls are TRBV12-3 or TRBV12-4 and TRBJ2-1; tentative D call: TRBD1 (6 bases). The CDR3 covers 14 residues. V lost 5 bases and J 5 bases, leaving 13 bases between the germline ends. The CDR3 reads CASSLWTDDNEQFF. In DNA, the CDR3 is TGTGCCAGCAGTCTGTGGACAGATGACAATGAGCAGTTCTTC.

This clonotype was counted only a few times. The rearrangement links TRBV20-1 to TRBJ2-7, with D possibly being TRBD1 (5 bases). Trimming took 4 bases from V and 3 from J, leaving 13 bases between them. This CDR3 contains 13 residues. Germline V CDR1 and CDR2: DFQATT, SNEGSKA (reference sequence). The CDR3 loop is CSAKGLRVYEQYF. CDR3 nucleotide sequence: TGCAGTGCTAAGGGGTTAAGGGTCTACGAGCAGTACTTC.

This clonotype has at least ten counts. This chain uses TRBV7-6 with TRBJ2-7; D is ambiguous. Germline V gene data show CDR1 as SGHVS and CDR2 as FNYEAQ. This CDR3 comprises 15 residues. The V end lost 1 base, the J end lost 2 bases, and 12 bases lay between the germline ends. The CDR3 region has the DNA TGTGCCAGCAGCTTAGATCCTAGGTCCACCTACGAGCAGTACTTC. It is translated as CASSLDPRSTYEQYF.

This clonotype showed up just a few times. The rearrangement uses TRBV12-3 or TRBV12-4 and TRBJ2-2; TRBD1 is a possible D gene (7 bases). Trimming stripped 5 bases from V and 6 bases from J, with 16 bases between. The CDR3 loop spans 15 amino acids. The CDR3 sequence: CASSIPGGSAGELFF. The CDR3 bases are TGTGCCAGCAGTATTCCAGGGGGGTCGGCCGGGGAGCTGTTTTTT.

This clonotype appeared many times. CDR3 residues: CASSEAGTGGYEQYF. The DNA for the CDR3 is TGTGCCAGCAGTGAAGCCGGGACAGGGGGCTACGAGCAGTACTTC. This sequence joins TRBV6-1 and TRBJ2-7; 11 nucleotides match TRBD1. The CDR3 contains 15 residues. Per germline, CDR1 MNHNS and CDR2 SASEGT. The trim removed 0 bases at V and 3 bases at J, leaving 1 base unmatched.

V gene TRBV6-5 combines with J gene TRBJ1-2; D not certain. The V end was cut by 7 bases, the J end by 2 bases, with 5 bases between. This CDR3 is built from 11 residues. Germline CDR1 MNHEY, CDR2 SVGAGI. CDR3 coding DNA: TGTGCCAGCACGGTGAACTATGGCTACACCTTC. It translates to CASTVNYGYTF.

The chain has TRBV9 and TRBJ2-3; unclear D gene. Trimming stripped 4 bases from V and 4 bases from J, with 19 bases between. Germline CDR1 reads SGDLS; CDR2 reads YYNGEE. This CDR3 comprises 16 residues. The CDR3, as DNA: TGTGCCAGCAGCTCGTACTCGGTTTCTGTCGCAGATACGCAGTATTTT. Translated: CASSSYSVSVADTQYF.

This clonotype was counted between two and nine times. V gene TRBV7-9 combines with J gene TRBJ1-6; D call uncertain. This CDR3 is built from 15 residues. V was cut by 3 bases and J by 7 bases, with 13 bases left in between. From germline, CDR1 is SEHNR and CDR2 FQNEAQ (reference sequence). The CDR3 nucleotides are TGTGCCAGCAGCTTCTCCATCTCGTCCAATTCACCCCTCCACTTT. This sequence encodes CASSFSISSNSPLHF.

The chain links TRBV12-3 or TRBV12-4 to TRBJ2-1; D unclear. V was pared by 9 bases and J by 0 bases, with 12 bases between. The CDR3 covers 14 residues. Here the CDR3 reads CASALLGSYNEQFF. The CDR3 DNA is TGTGCCAGTGCGCTACTTGGCTCCTACAATGAGCAGTTCTTC.

This clonotype was recorded only once. The gene calls are TRBV21-1 and TRBJ1-1; whether TRBD1, the table's D call, matches the DNA was not checked. TRBV21-1 is a known pseudogene. The CDR3 length is 14 residues. CDR3 sequence: CASSNGGRNTEAFF. The CDR3 DNA sequence: TGTGCCAGCAGCAACGGGGGGAGGAACACTGAAGCTTTCTTT.

This clonotype was observed a handful of times. The chain is built from TRBV11-3 and TRBJ2-4; 8 bases are shared with TRBD2. V trimming: 5 bases; J trimming: 6 bases; junction bases outside the gene matches: 9. The CDR3 consists of 15 residues. Germline V lookup: CDR1 SGHNT, CDR2 YENEEA. The CDR3 DNA is TGTGCCAGCAGCGAGTCAGCGGGAGTAGTAAACATTCAGTACTTC. Its translation is CASSESAGVVNIQYF.

This chain connects TRBV4-3 to TRBJ2-1; no firm D call. Trimming took off 1 base at V and 5 bases at J, with 12 bases between the two ends. This CDR3 contains 15 residues. Germline lookup yields CDR1 LGHNA and CDR2 YSLEER. This CDR3 reads CASSQAASSHNEQFF. CDR3 in DNA: TGCGCCAGCAGCCAAGCCGCCAGTTCCCACAATGAGCAGTTCTTC.

V is TRBV2 and J is TRBJ2-3, with 7 bases fitting TRBD1. The germline CDR1 and CDR2 sequences are SNHLY and FYNNEI. The CDR3 is 17 amino acids. V lost 8 bases to trimming and J lost 0 bases; unmatched junction nucleotides: 14. The CDR3 spells CASGRMPGGVSTDTQYF. DNA for the CDR3: TGTGCCAGCGGACGAATGCCAGGGGGAGTGAGCACAGATACGCAGTATTTT.

This clonotype was seen more than once but under ten times. V is TRBV7-9 and J is TRBJ2-2, with D unresolved. Germline CDR1 and CDR2: SEHNR and FQNEAQ (reference sequence). The CDR3 runs to 15 residues. V was shortened by 6 bases and J by 3 bases, with 14 bases between the two germline ends. The CDR3, as DNA: TGTGCCAGCAGTCCTCCCAACAGAGACACCGGGGAGCTGTTTTTT. Its translation: CASSPPNRDTGELFF.

This clonotype was detected a few times. The chain recombines TRBV29-1 with TRBJ2-7, with TRBD2 matching over 7 bases. V dropped 4 bases and J dropped 2; count of bases not matched to a gene: 5. The length of the CDR3 is 13 residues. Germline loops: CDR1 SQVTM, CDR2 ANQGSEA. In DNA form, the CDR3 reads TGCAGCGTTGCTAGCGGCAACACCTACGAGCAGTACTTC. This sequence encodes CSVASGNTYEQYF.

This clonotype occurred a few times. The CDR3 coding sequence is TGCAGCGCCCGAACTGGTTCTGGGGCCAACGTCCTGACTTTC. As protein: CSARTGSGANVLTF. V gene TRBV29-1 combines with J gene TRBJ2-6; no definite D call. CDR1 is SQVTM and CDR2 is ANQGSEA in the germline V gene. The CDR3 totals 14 residues. V dropped 7 bases and J dropped 1 base, with 11 bases sitting between them.

V is TRBV4-3 and J is TRBJ2-3; 10 nucleotides line up with TRBD2. The CDR3 extends over 16 amino acids. J gave up 6 bases and V 0 bases, and 6 bases lay outside the gene matches. CDR1 LGHNA and CDR2 YSLEER come from the germline V gene. The CDR3 loop reads CASSQETSGRVDTQYF. Here the CDR3 DNA reads TGCGCCAGCAGCCAAGAGACAAGCGGGAGGGTTGATACGCAGTATTTT.

In its sample, this clonotype was seen a few times. The rearrangement links TRBV7-2 to TRBJ2-5; no clear D gene. V lost 5 bases, J lost 4 bases, and 17 bases lay in between. The CDR3 covers 15 residues. Germline assignment: CDR1 SGHTA and CDR2 FQGNSA. CDR3 residues: CASSPRMARRETQYF. As DNA, the CDR3 is TGTGCCAGCAGCCCCCGGATGGCGCGGCGAGAGACCCAGTACTTC.